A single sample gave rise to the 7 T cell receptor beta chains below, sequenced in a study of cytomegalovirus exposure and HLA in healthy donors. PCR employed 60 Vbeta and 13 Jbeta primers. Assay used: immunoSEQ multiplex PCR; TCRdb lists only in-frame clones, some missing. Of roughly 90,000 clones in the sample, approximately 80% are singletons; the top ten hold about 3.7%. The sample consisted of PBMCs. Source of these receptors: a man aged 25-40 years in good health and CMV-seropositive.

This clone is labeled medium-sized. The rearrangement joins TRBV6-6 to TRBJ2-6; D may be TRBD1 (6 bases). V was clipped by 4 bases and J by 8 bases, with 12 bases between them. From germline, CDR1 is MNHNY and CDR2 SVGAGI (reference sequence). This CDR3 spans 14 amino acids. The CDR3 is CASSFRQDPNVLTF. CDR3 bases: TGTGCCAGCAGTTTTCGACAGGACCCCAACGTCCTGACTTTC.

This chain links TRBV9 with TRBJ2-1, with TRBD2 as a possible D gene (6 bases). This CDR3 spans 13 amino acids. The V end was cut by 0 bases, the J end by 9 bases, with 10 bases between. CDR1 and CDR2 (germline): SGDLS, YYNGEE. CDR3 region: CASSVELAGEQFF. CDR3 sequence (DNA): TGTGCCAGCAGCGTAGAACTAGCCGGTGAGCAGTTCTTC.

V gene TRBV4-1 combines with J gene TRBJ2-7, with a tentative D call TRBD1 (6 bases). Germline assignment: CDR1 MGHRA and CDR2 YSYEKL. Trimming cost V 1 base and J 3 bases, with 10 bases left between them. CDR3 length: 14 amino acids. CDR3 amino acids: CASSQVQGNYEQYF. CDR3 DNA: TGCGCCAGCAGCCAAGTACAGGGAAACTACGAGCAGTACTTC.

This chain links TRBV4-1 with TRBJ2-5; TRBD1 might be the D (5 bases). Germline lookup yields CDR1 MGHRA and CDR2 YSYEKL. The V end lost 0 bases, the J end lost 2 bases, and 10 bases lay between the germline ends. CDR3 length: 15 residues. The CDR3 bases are TGCGCCAGCAGCCAAGACCGTGACAGACAAGAGACCCAGTACTTC. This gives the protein CASSQDRDRQETQYF.

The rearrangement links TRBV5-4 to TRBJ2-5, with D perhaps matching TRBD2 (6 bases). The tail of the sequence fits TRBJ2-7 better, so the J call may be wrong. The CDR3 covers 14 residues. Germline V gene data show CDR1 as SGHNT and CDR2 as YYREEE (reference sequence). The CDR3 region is CASSFNGGPYEQYF. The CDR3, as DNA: TGTGCCAGCAGCTTCAACGGGGGACCCTACGAGCAGTACTTC.

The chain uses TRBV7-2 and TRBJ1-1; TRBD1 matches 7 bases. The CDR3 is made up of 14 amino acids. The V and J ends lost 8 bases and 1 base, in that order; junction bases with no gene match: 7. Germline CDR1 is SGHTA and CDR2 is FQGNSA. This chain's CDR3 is CASGRDRQNTEAFF. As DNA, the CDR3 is TGTGCCAGCGGAAGGGACAGACAGAACACTGAAGCTTTCTTT.

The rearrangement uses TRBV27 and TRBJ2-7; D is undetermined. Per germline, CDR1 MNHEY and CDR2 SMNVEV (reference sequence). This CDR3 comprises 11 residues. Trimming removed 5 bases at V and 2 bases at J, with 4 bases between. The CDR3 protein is CASSTPYEQYF. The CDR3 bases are TGTGCCAGCAGTACTCCCTACGAGCAGTACTTC.